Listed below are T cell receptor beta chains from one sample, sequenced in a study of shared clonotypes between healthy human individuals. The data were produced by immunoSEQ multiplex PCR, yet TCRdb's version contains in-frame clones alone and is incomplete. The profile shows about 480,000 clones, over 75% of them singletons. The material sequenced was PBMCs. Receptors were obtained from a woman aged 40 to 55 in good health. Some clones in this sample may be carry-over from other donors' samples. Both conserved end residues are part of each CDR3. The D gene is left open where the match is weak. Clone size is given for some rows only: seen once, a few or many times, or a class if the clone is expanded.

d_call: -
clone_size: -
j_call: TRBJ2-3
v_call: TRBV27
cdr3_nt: TGTGCCAGCAGTTTATTTCGGCTGCCGGCGGGAAGGGGCACAGATACGCAGTATTTT
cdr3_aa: CASSLFRLPAGRGTDTQYF

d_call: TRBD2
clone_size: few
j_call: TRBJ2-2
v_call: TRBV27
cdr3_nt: TGTGCCAGCAAAATGACTCCTGCATTAGCGGGGTACACCGGGGAGCTGTTTTTT
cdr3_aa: CASKMTPALAGYTGELFF

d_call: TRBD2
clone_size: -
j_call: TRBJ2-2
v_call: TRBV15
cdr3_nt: TGTGCCACCAGCAGGGGACTAGCGGGGGTCCCCGGGGAGCTGTTTTTT
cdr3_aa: CATSRGLAGVPGELFF

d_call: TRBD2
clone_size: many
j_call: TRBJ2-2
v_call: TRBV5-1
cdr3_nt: TGCGCCAGCTCCCACCAGCGGGAGACCGGGGAGCTGTTTTTT
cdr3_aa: CASSHQRETGELFF

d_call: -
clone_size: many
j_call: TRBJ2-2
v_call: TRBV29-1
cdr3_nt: TGCAGCGGATATACGGGAGCGAACACCGGGGAGCTGTTTTTT
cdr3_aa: CSGYTGANTGELFF

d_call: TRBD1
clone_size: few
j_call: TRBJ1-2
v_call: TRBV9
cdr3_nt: TGTGCCAGCAGCGCCAGGGACAGCCCCAACTATGGCTACACCTTC
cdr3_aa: CASSARDSPNYGYTF

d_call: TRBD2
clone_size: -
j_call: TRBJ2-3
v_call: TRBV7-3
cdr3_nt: TGTGCCAGCAGCTCGACTAGCGGGAGAACAGATACGCAGTATTTT
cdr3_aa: CASSSTSGRTDTQYF

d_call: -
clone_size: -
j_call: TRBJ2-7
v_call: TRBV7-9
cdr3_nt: TGTGCCAGCACCTTGCCGGTGGGGGAGCAGTACTTC
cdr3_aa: CASTLPVGEQYF

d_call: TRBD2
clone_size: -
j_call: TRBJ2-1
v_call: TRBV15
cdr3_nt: TGTGCCACCAGCAGAGATAATCTAGCGGGCAATGAGCAGTTCTTC
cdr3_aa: CATSRDNLAGNEQFF

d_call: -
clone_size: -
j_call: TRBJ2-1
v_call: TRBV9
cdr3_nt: TGTGCCAGCAGCCCCAGAGGGGGAGCTGAGCAGTTCTTC
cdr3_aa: CASSPRGGAEQFF

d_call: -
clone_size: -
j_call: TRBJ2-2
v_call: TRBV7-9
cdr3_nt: TGTGCCAGCAGCTGGGAGGCGGGAAACACCGGGGAGCTGTTTTTT
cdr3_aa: CASSWEAGNTGELFF

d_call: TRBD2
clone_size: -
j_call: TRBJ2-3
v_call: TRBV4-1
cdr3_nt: TGCGCCAGCAGCCAAGACCCGACTGCCGTTAGCGGGAGGGGGGCAGATACGCAGTATTTT
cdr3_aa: CASSQDPTAVSGRGADTQYF

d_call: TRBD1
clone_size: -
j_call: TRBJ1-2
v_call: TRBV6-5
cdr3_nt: TGTGCCAGCAGTCGACAGGGAATGGGAGACTATGGCTACACCTTC
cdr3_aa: CASSRQGMGDYGYTF

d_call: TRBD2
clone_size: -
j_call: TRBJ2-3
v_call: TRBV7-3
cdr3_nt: TGTGCCAGCAGCTTGGGGACTAGCGGGACTCAGGGGTCGCAGTATTTT
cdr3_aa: CASSLGTSGTQGSQYF

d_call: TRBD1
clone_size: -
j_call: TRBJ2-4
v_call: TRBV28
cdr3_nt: TGTGCCAGCAGTTCGTGGCGACAGGGAAACATTCAGTACTTC
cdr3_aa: CASSSWRQGNIQYF

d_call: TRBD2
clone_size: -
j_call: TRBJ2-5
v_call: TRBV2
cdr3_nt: TGTGCCAGCAGTGAAGGGATTGCAGCGGGAGGGGGAGAGACCCAGTACTTC
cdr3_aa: CASSEGIAAGGGETQYF

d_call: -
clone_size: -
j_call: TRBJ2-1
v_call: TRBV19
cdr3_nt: TGTGCCAGTAGTATATCAGTCGGATGGAACAATGAGCAGTTCTTC
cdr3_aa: CASSISVGWNNEQFF

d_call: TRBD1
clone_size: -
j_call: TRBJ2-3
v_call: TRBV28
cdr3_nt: TGTGCCGTACCAGGGACAGGCACAGATACGCAGTATTTT
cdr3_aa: CAVPGTGTDTQYF

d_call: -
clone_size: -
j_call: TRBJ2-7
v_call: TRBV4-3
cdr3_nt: TGCGCCAGCAGCCAAGGGGCGAACCCCCACTACGAGCAGTACTTC
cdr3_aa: CASSQGANPHYEQYF

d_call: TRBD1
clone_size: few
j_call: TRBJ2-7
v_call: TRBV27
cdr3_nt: TGTGCCAGCAGCCGTAAGCCCCCGGGACAGGAAATTTACGAGCAGTACTTC
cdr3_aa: CASSRKPPGQEIYEQYF

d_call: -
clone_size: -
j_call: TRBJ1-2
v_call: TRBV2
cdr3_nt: TGTGCCAGCAGTGAAGACAGGGCGAGTTCCTATGGCTACACCTTC
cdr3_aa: CASSEDRASSYGYTF

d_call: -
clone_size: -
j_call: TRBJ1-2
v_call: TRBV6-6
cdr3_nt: TGTGCCCGCCTATTCTTCCCTATCGAGGATGGCTACACCTTC
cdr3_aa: CARLFFPIEDGYTF

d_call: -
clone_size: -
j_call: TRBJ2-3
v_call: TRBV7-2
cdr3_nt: TGTGCCAGCGGCATGTCGGGCCCCACAGATACGCAGTATTTT
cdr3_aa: CASGMSGPTDTQYF

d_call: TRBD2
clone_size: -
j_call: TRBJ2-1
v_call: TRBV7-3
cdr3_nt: TGTGCCAGCAGCTTCCTAGCGGGCCCGGGTAATGAGCAGTTCTTC
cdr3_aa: CASSFLAGPGNEQFF

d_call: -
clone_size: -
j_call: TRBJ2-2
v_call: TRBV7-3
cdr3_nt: TGTGCCAGCAGCCCTCCAGTCGGGGAGCTGTTTTTT
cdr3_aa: CASSPPVGELFF

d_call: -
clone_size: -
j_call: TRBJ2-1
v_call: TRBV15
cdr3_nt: TGTGCCACCAGCAGGTACTTGGGACTTAACAATGAGCAGTTCTTC
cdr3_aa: CATSRYLGLNNEQFF

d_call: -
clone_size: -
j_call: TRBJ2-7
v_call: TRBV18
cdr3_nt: TGTGCCAGCTCACTACGTCAGGGTACCTACGAGCAGTACTTC
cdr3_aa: CASSLRQGTYEQYF

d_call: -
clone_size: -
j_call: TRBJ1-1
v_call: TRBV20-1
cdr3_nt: TGCAGTGCTGGGTTGAACACTGAAGCTTTCTTT
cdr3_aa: CSAGLNTEAFF

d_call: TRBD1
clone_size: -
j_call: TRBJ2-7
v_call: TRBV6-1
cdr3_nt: TGTGCCAGCACCCTCCGGGACAGGGACTACGAGCAGTACTTC
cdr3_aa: CASTLRDRDYEQYF

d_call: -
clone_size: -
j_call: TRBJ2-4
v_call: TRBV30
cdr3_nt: TGTGCCTGGGCACTAGGACTAGCCAAAAACATTCAGTACTTC
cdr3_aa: CAWALGLAKNIQYF

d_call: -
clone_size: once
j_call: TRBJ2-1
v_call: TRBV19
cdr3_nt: TGTGCCAGTACCGGGACTCCGACGGGGTCCTACAATGAGCAGTTCTTC
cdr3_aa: CASTGTPTGSYNEQFF

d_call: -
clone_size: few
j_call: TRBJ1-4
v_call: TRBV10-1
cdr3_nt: TGCGCCAGCAGTGAGTCGACAGGTAGGTTTTTT
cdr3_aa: CASSESTGRFF

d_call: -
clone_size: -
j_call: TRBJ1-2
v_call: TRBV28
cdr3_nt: TGTGCCAGCAGCCGGGCTAACTATGGCTACACCTTC
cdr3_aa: CASSRANYGYTF

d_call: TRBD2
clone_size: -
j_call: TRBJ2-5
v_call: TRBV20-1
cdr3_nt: TGCAGCGGGGCGGGGGAAGAGACCCAGTACTTC
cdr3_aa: CSGAGEETQYF

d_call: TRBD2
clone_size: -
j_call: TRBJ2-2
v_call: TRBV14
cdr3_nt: TGTGCCAGCAGCTATAGGGAGGCTAGCGGGACCGGGGAGCTGTTTTTT
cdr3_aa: CASSYREASGTGELFF

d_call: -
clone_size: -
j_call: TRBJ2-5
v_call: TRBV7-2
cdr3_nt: TGTGCCAGCAGCTTAGGGGTGGGTAGCGGAAACCAAGAGACCCAGTACTTC
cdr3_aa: CASSLGVGSGNQETQYF

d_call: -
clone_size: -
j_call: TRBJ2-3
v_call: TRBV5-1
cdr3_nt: TGCGCCAGCAGCTTGGCGGAAGTTCCAGATACGCAGTATTTT
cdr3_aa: CASSLAEVPDTQYF

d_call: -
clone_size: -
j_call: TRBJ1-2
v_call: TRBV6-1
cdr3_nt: TGTGCCAGCAGTGAAGCGGGACATCCCTATGGCTACACCTTC
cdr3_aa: CASSEAGHPYGYTF

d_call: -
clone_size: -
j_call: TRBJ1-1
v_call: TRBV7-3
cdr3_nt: TGTGCCAGCAGCTTGCAGTATAACACTGAAGCTTTCTTT
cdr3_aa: CASSLQYNTEAFF

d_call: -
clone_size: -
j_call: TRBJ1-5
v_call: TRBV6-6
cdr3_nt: -
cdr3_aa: CASSSSGSNQPQHF

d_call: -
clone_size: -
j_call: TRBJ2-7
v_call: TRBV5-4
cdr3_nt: TGTGCCAGCAGCTTTGACTACCCCAACGAGCAGTACTTC
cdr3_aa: CASSFDYPNEQYF

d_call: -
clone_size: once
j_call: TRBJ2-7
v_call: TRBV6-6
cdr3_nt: TGTGCCAGCAGTTACTCTCCCGAGGGCGAGCAGTACTTC
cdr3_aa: CASSYSPEGEQYF

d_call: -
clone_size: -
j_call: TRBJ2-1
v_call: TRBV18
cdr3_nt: TGTGCCAGCCAAGGGTACGGGAGAACCTACAATGAGCAGTTCTTC
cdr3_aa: CASQGYGRTYNEQFF

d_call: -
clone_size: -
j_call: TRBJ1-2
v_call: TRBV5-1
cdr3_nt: TGCGCCAGCAGCTTGGACCCAGACTATGGCTACACCTTC
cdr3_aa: CASSLDPDYGYTF

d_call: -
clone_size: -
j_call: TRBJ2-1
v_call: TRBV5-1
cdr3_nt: TGCGCCAGCAGCTTGAACGGCCGGAGCTCCTACAATGAGCAGTTCTTC
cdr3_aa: CASSLNGRSSYNEQFF

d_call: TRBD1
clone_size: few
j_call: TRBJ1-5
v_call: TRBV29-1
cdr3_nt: TGCAGCATCGACAGGGGGTCGGGTCAGCCCCAGCATTTT
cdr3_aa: CSIDRGSGQPQHF

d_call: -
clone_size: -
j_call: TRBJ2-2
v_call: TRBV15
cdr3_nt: TGTGCCACCAGCAGAGATTATAGCGAGAACACCGGGGAGCTGTTTTTT
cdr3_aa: CATSRDYSENTGELFF

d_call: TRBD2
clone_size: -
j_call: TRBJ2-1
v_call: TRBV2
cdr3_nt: TGTGCCAGCAGTGAAGCTCGACTAGCGGGGGGGATGTGGTTCTTC
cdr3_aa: CASSEARLAGGMWFF

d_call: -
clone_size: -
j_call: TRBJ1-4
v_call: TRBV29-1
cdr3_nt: TGCAGCGTTGAGTGGGAGGGGAGTGAAAAACTGTTTTTT
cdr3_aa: CSVEWEGSEKLFF

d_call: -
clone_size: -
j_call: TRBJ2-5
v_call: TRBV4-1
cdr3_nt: TGCGCCAGCAGCCGAGCCCCCCAAGAGACCCAGTACTTC
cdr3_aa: CASSRAPQETQYF

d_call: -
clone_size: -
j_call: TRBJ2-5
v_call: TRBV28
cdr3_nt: TGTGCCAGCAGTTTATATGGAGACGGGCTCCAAGAGACCCAGTACTTC
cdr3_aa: CASSLYGDGLQETQYF

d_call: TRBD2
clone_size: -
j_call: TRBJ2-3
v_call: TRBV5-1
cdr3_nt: TGCGCCAGCAGCTTGGGTCTAGCGGGAACTAGCACAGATACGCAGTATTTT
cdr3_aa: CASSLGLAGTSTDTQYF

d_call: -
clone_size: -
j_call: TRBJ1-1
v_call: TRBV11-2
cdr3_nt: TGTGCCAGCAGCTTAGTTCCAGGGAACACTGAAGCTTTCTTT
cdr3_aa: CASSLVPGNTEAFF

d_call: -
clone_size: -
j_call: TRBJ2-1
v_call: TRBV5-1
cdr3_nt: TGCGCCAGCAGCACAATTCCTGACAATGAGCAGTTCTTC
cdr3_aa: CASSTIPDNEQFF

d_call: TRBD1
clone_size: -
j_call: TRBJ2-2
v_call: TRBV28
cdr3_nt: TGTGCCAGGACCGGGTCAGCCGGGACAGGGTCCGGGGAGCTGTTTTTT
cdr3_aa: CARTGSAGTGSGELFF

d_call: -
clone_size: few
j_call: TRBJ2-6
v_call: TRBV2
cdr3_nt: TGTGCCAGCACCCCCCTCGGGGGCTCTGGGGCCAACGTCCTGACTTTC
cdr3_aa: CASTPLGGSGANVLTF

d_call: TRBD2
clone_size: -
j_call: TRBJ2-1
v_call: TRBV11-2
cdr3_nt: TGTGCCAGCAGCTCAAACGGGGGGGGCGGTGAGCAGTTCTTC
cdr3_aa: CASSSNGGGGEQFF